These 8 T cell receptor beta chains originate from one sample sequenced in a study of T-cell reconstitution after alpha-beta-depleted transplantation in children. Unique molecular identifiers featured in how the TCRbeta library was prepared. TCRdb passed the PCR reads through MiXCR, listing each CDR3 protein once. Of fewer than 750,000 distinct CDR3 sequences listed, under 30% are singletons. The specimen comprised PBMCs, mostly from graft donor cells, sampled 360 days after TCRalphabeta/CD19-depleted stem cell transplant. All receptors derive from a boy younger than two who had a stem cell transplant for acute myeloid leukemia, so the T cells may come from the graft donor.

This clonotype was detected ten times or more. The chain joins TRBV20-1 to TRBJ2-7; 9 positions match TRBD1. The CDR3 loop spans 14 amino acids. Germline CDR1 and CDR2: DFQATT and SNEGSKA (reference sequence). After removal of 3 bases from V and 2 bases from J, the junction contained 5 bases not matched to a gene. The CDR3 nucleotides read TGCAGTGCTAGGGGGGGACAGGGACCCTACGAGCAGTACGTC. Protein sequence: CSARGGQGPYEQYV.

The CDR3 sequence: CASTPWGAGGRDTQYF. The CDR3 DNA follows: TGTGCCAGCACCCCCTGGGGAGCGGGGGGAAGAGATACGCAGTATTTT. The chain joins TRBV28 to TRBJ2-3; 9 bases are shared with TRBD2. V lost 7 bases and J lost 5; bases outside the gene matches: 13. The germline CDR1 and CDR2 sequences are MDHEN and SYDVKM. There are 16 residues in the CDR3.

This clonotype was observed at least ten times. The chain recombines TRBV18 with TRBJ2-3, with D perhaps matching TRBD1 or TRBD2 (5 bases each). CDR3 size: 16 residues. V lost 3 bases and J lost 6, with 19 bases in between. Per the germline V gene, CDR1 is KGHSH and CDR2 is LQKENI. This chain's CDR3 is CASSPGEMLGLDTQYF. CDR3 DNA sequence: TGTGCCAGCTCACCGGGGGAGATGCTGGGGTTGGATACGCAGTATTTT.

In this sample, this clonotype turned up many times. The chain links TRBV14 to TRBJ2-7, with unresolved D. V lost 2 bases and J 4 bases, leaving 6 bases between the germline ends. The CDR3 runs to 12 residues. CDR1 is SGHDN, CDR2 FVKESK, per germline. CDR3 amino acids: CASSQPSYEQYF. Here the CDR3 DNA reads TGTGCCAGCAGCCAACCGAGTTACGAGCAGTACTTC.

This clonotype was observed a few times. This chain joins TRBV6-2 or TRBV6-3 and TRBJ1-1, with 7 bases matching TRBD1. V gave up 0 bases and J gave up 4 bases; unmatched junction bases: 20. This CDR3 comprises 20 residues. Germline V gene sequence: CDR1 MNHEY, CDR2 SVGEGT. CDR3 loop: CASSYSYPKGAGTRGTEAFF. The CDR3 nucleotides are TGTGCCAGCAGTTACTCGTATCCTAAGGGGGCAGGTACGCGCGGCACTGAAGCTTTCTTT.

The sample holds a few counts of this clonotype. This chain connects TRBV20-1 to TRBJ1-6; 8 nucleotides agree with TRBD1. This CDR3 is 16 amino acids long. The J segment lost 8 bases and the V segment lost 0 bases, leaving 9 bases of the junction unmatched. Germline CDR1 and CDR2: DFQATT and SNEGSKA (reference sequence). The DNA of the CDR3 is TGCAGTGCTAGAGAGCCAAGGACAGGGAGTCATTCACCCCTCCACTTT. It yields the protein CSAREPRTGSHSPLHF.

V is TRBV27 and J is TRBJ2-7; D tentatively reads TRBD1 or TRBD2 (5 bases each). The CDR3 consists of 15 residues. The germline V gene encodes CDR1 MNHEY and CDR2 SMNVEV (reference sequence). V was clipped by 5 bases and J by 4 bases, with 18 bases between them. CDR3 DNA: TGTGCCAGCAGTGCTTGGGCTCAGGGACGGTACGAGCAGTACTTC. It yields the protein CASSAWAQGRYEQYF.

This clonotype was observed a handful of times. The rearrangement joins TRBV20-1 to TRBJ1-1, with 8 bases aligning to TRBD1. Looked up from germline, CDR1 is DFQATT and CDR2 is SNEGSKA (reference sequence). This CDR3 spans 13 amino acids. J lost 4 bases, V lost 3 bases, and 4 bases had no gene match. The CDR3 nucleotides read TGCAGTGCTAGGACAGGGGCAGGCACTGAAGCTTTCTTT. Its protein product is CSARTGAGTEAFF.